This is a list of T cell receptor beta chains from one sample in a study of shared clonotypes between healthy human individuals. Method: immunoSEQ multiplex PCR; TCRdb's copy keeps in-frame clones and lacks some. The sample holds under 1,900,000 clones, just under 99% seen once. The specimen sequenced was naive CD4+ T cells sorted from blood. The receptors shown here come from a man aged 25 to 45 in good health. Each CDR3 is given with its conserved first and last residue. Size values are once, few and many counts, or a class for expanded clones, and some rows have none.

size | V | CDR3
NA | TRBV7-9 | CASSEKAVQDTQYF
NA | TRBV9 | CASSGGTRHEETQYF
NA | TRBV2 | CASTLKGSTSGQYF
NA | TRBV7-9 | CASSLAPPGQGGGAFF
NA | TRBV27 | CASSLSRTSWFDGYNEQFF
NA | TRBV12-5 | CASGFEGQERDGYTF
NA | TRBV5-6 | CASSSRDRRLDRDGYTF
once | TRBV10-3 | CAMGLAGDGPNEQFF
NA | TRBV14 | CASSQVGWQGAKTEAFF
NA | TRBV5-6 | CASSKTQGPSSSHNQPQHF
NA | TRBV19 | CASSKGAGTGAAGELFF
NA | TRBV7-9 | CASSLMSQADNEQFF
NA | TRBV7-6 | CASSLGGGSFSYEQYF
NA | TRBV6-5 | CASSYSRSGTEAFF
few | TRBV11-2 | CASSKTGGNTEAFF
once | TRBV6-6 | CASRRGQGFLSYEQYF
NA | TRBV15 | CATSRDMTSGSKMIDEQFF
NA | TRBV9 | CASSEGSLQETQYF
NA | TRBV7-6 | CASSFDRSYGYTF
NA | TRBV2 | CASSAEGQSQETQYF
NA | TRBV11-2 | CASSLSHSVVTDTQYF
NA | TRBV28 | CASSLLRLRRTNYGYTF
NA | TRBV5-1 | CASSSRPGQGGIDTQYF
NA | TRBV7-9 | CASSSRLADSTDTQYF
NA | TRBV7-3 | CASSLTPRAEQFF
NA | TRBV27 | CASSLRFTDTQYF
NA | TRBV5-1 | CASSLGRQASEAFF
NA | TRBV4-2 | CASSPNRAGRQYF
NA | TRBV5-1 | CASSDSSGANVLTF
NA | TRBV6-5 | CASNRGNPNYNEQFF
NA | TRBV5-1 | CASGLLGQRQETQYF
NA | TRBV18 | CASSPPRVTFTDTQYF
NA | TRBV7-2 | CASSRSGTGDTGELFF
NA | TRBV27 | CASSGARGTEAFF
NA | TRBV7-9 | CASSPGTGTYEQYF
once | TRBV7-2 | CASSLELVRNEQFF
NA | TRBV5-6 | CASSSDRVRYEQYF
NA | TRBV5-1 | CASSLAGGVETQYF
NA | TRBV30 | CAWSVRTGAGNTIYF
once | TRBV12-5 | CASGLVLGAGGCKETQYF
NA | TRBV7-9 | CASTLLGGGRASKETQYF
NA | TRBV2 | CASSDVGTDKHF
NA | TRBV11-2 | CASSLDRGDTQYF
NA | TRBV28 | CASSLRQGWGYTF
NA | TRBV9 | CASSVGLAGGTNTGELFF
NA | TRBV7-7 | CASSLSQGAIHEQFF
NA | TRBV4-1 | CASSRRLGVPTDTQYF
NA | TRBV5-1 | CASSLTLAGQPQHF
NA | TRBV27 | CASSPRGTANTEAFF
NA | TRBV7-8 | CASSSGSNIQYF
NA | TRBV5-5 | CASSKDPNQPQHF
NA | TRBV27 | CASSPFGLVRIHEQYF
NA | TRBV7-9 | CASSSTNQPQHF